These 8 T cell receptor beta chains were all obtained from the same sample, sequenced in a study of shared clonotypes between healthy human individuals (dated by TCRdb to about 2020). Library construction relied on the immunoSEQ multiplex PCR assay. Imported from immuneACCESS, the table was reduced by TCRdb to in-frame sequences with V and J called. These copies leave out some clones; in studies compared against another copy, an unresolved V gene accounts for under half, and the cause of the remainder is not known. Present in this sample are approximately 2.5 million clones, roughly 93% of which were seen just once. The leading ten clones occupy around 0.4% of the sample. The sequencing sample was made of naive CD4+ T cells from PBMCs. The cell subset or site label, as the study defines it: CD45RA+ positively selected. The receptors were gathered from a man aged 18 to 30 in good health. Some clones in this sample may be carry-over from other donors' samples.

CDR3 amino acids: CASSERGSPYEQYF. In DNA, the CDR3 is TGTGCCAGCAGTGAAAGGGGGAGTCCCTACGAGCAGTACTTC. This rearrangement joins TRBV6-5 to TRBJ2-7; maybe TRBD1 (6 bases). The CDR3 length is 14 residues. Germline CDR1 and CDR2: MNHEY and SVGAGI. V lost 5 bases and J lost 2, with 13 bases in between.

Concerning this clone: In the same sample, other DNA sequences code for this CDR3. The rearrangement joins TRBV6-5 to TRBJ2-5; a weak D match, TRBD2 (5 bases). Germline V gene lookup returns CDR1 MNHEY and CDR2 SVGAGI. This CDR3 is 11 amino acids long. Trimming took 8 bases from V and 1 from J, leaving 5 bases between them. The CDR3 spells CASRGQETQYF. As DNA, the CDR3 is TGTGCCAGCCGGGGCCAAGAGACCCAGTACTTC.

On this clone itself: Germline and junction disagree at one end, which may indicate a read error. The chain couples TRBV7-7 to TRBJ2-1; 11 nucleotides line up with TRBD2. Looked up from germline, CDR1 is SSHAT and CDR2 is FNYEAQ (reference sequence). The CDR3 is 15 residues long. The chain's CDR3 is CASSLAGGAYNEQFF. CDR3 DNA sequence: TGTGCCAGCAGCCTAGCGGGAGGAGCCTACAATGAGCAGTTCTTC.

The chain is built from TRBV7-7 and TRBJ2-2; D not resolved. Trimming took off 6 bases at V and 6 bases at J, with 11 bases between the two ends. This CDR3 is built from 13 residues. From germline, CDR1 is SSHAT and CDR2 FNYEAQ (reference sequence). CDR3 DNA: TGTGCCAGCAGACAGAGGATCTCCGGGGAGCTGTTTTTT. It translates to CASRQRISGELFF.

The chain has TRBV14 and TRBJ1-5; D is uncertain. The CDR3 totals 14 residues. The V gene's germline CDR1 is SGHDN and CDR2 FVKESK. Trimming took off 4 bases at V and 1 base at J, with 8 bases between the two ends. The CDR3: CASSRGGSNQPQHF. DNA of the CDR3: TGTGCCAGCAGCCGGGGAGGGAGCAATCAGCCCCAGCATTTT. The whole variable domain, filled in from reference TRBV14 and TRBJ1-5, reads EAGVTQFPSHSVIEKGQTVTLRCDPISGHDNLYWYRRVMGKEIKFLLHFVKESKQDESGMPNNRFLAERTGGTYSTLKVQPAELEDSGVYFCASSRGGSNQPQHFGDGTRLSIL.

In the case of this clone: The identical CDR3 is also encoded by other nucleotide sequences in the sample. V gene TRBV19 combines with J gene TRBJ2-7; the D gene is possibly TRBD1 (5 bases). Germline values: CDR1 LNHDA, CDR2 SQIVND (reference sequence). The V end was cut by 3 bases, the J end by 0 bases, with 12 bases between. This CDR3 is 15 amino acids long. CDR3 sequence: CASSMGQGSSYEQYF. CDR3 DNA: TGTGCCAGTAGTATGGGCCAGGGAAGCTCCTACGAGCAGTACTTC.

This sequence joins TRBV28 and TRBJ2-2; TRBD1 agrees at 12 bases. The V gene end was trimmed by 6 bases and the J gene end by 11 bases; junction bases not matched to a gene: 7. The CDR3 sequence is 14 residues long. The germline gives CDR1 MDHEN, CDR2 SYDVKM. The CDR3 spells CASRPGQGARELFF. CDR3 sequence (DNA): TGTGCCAGCAGACCGGGACAGGGGGCGCGAGAGCTGTTTTTT.

The V call is TRBV18, the J call TRBJ2-2, with a tentative D call TRBD2 (7 bases). Germline V gene sequence: CDR1 KGHSH, CDR2 LQKENI. V shed 1 base and J shed 2 bases, with 11 bases lying between them. The CDR3 consists of 16 residues. This CDR3 is CASSPRRGANTGELFF. The CDR3 DNA is TGTGCCAGCTCACCACGTCGGGGGGCTAACACCGGGGAGCTGTTTTTT. Based on the CDR3 plus reference TRBV18 and TRBJ2-2, the full variable domain is NAGVMQNPRHLVRRRGQEARLRCSPMKGHSHVYWYRQLPEEGLKFMVYLQKENIIDESGMPKERFSAEFPKEGPSILRIQQVVRGDSAAYFCASSPRRGANTGELFFGEGSRLTVL.